This T cell receptor beta chain was sequenced during a study of T cells in women clearing cervical HPV infection. Study overall: Controls were women whose single incident HPV16 infection cleared within 12 months without precancer or cancer. Controls gave blood once infection was undetectable; cases at lesion identification.

This CDR3 comprises 14 residues. Germline trimming cut 8 bases from V and 3 bases from J; bases unmatched to any gene: 7. Germline V CDR1 and CDR2: WSHSY, SAAADI. For this clone: No antigen is known for it. The read is 3 residues too short to cover the CDR3 end, so that end is filled in from the germline J gene.

Study-level results: Repertoire richness, not evenness, was significantly elevated in CIN3+ cases versus controls. Controls had more TRBV6-7 (approximately 0.15%) than cases (about 0.11%).

Profiled with immunoSEQ multiplex PCR; TCRdb holds only in-frame clones, not every one. The sample table sets out more than 20,000 clones. The receptor's source is a woman between 18 and 70 years old with a cervical HPV16 infection that either progressed to CIN3+ or cleared (not recorded which). The material sequenced was blood buffy coat. The genes are TRBV10-2 and TRBJ1-5, with 7 bases matching TRBD1. CDR3 DNA (partial): TGCGCCAGCGTACGGGACAGACTCAATCAGCCC. This sequence encodes CASVRDRLNQP. The whole CDR3 protein is CASVRDRLNQPQHF.